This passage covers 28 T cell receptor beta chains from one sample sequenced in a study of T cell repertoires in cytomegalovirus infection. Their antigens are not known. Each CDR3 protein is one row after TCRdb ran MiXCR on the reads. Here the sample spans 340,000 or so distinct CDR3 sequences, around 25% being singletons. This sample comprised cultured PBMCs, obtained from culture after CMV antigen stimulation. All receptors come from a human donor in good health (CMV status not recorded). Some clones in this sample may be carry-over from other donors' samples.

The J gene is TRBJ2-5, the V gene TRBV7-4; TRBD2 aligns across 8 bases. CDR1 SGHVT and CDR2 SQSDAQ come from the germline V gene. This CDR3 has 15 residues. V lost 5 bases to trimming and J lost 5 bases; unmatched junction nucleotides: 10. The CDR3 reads CASSRVGLAAETQYF. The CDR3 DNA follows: TGTGCCAGCAGCCGAGTTGGACTAGCTGCGGAGACCCAGTACTTC.

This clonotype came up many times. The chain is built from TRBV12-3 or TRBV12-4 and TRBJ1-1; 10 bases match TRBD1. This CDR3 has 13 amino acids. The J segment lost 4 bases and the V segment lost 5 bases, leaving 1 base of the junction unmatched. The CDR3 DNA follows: TGTGCCAGCAGTCGGACAGGGGGCACTGAAGCTTTCTTT. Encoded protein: CASSRTGGTEAFF.

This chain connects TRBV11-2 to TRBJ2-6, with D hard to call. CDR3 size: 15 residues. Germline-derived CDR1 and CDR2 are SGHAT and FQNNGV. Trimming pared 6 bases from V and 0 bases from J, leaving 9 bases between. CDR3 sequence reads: CASRLRDSGANVLTF. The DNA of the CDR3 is TGTGCCAGCAGACTCAGAGACTCTGGGGCCAACGTCCTGACTTTC.

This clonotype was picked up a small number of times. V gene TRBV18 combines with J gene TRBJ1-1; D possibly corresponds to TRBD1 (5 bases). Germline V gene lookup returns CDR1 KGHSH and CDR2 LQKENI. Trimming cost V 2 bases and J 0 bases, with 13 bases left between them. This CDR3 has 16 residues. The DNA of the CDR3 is TGTGCCAGCTCACCAATGACAGCAATGATGAACACTGAAGCTTTCTTT. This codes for CASSPMTAMMNTEAFF. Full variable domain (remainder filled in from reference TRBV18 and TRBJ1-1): NAGVMQNPRHLVRRRGQEARLRCSPMKGHSHVYWYRQLPEEGLKFMVYLQKENIIDESGMPKERFSAEFPKEGPSILRIQQVVRGDSAAYFCASSPMTAMMNTEAFFGQGTRLTVV.

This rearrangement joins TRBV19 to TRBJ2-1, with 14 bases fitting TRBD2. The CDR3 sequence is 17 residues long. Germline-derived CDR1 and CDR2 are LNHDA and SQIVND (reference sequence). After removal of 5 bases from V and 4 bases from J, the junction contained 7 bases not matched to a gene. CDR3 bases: TGTGCCAGTAGTGGGGGACTAGCGGGAGAGTGGTACAATGAGCAGTTCTTC. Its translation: CASSGGLAGEWYNEQFF.

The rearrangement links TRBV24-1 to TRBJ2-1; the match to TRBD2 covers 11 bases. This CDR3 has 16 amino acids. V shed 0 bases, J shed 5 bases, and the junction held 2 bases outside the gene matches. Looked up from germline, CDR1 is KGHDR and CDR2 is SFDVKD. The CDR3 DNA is TGTGCCACCAGTGATTTGGGACTAGCGGGCGACAATGAGCAGTTCTTC. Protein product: CATSDLGLAGDNEQFF.

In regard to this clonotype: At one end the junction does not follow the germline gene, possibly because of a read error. CDR3 residues: CASSPTSSTDTQNF. CDR3 nucleotide sequence: TGTGCCAGTAGCCCAACTAGCAGCACAGATACGCAGAATTTT. The chain carries TRBV19 and TRBJ2-3; D is perhaps TRBD2 (6 bases). The CDR3 is made up of 14 amino acids. The germline V gene encodes CDR1 LNHDA and CDR2 SQIVND (reference sequence).

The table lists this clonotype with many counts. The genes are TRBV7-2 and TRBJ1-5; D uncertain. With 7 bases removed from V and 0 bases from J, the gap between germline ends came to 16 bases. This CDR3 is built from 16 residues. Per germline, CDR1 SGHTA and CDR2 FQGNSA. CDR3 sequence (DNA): TGTGCCAGCACCGTAGTGGGAGCAAATAGCAATCAGCCCCAGCATTTT. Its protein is CASTVVGANSNQPQHF.

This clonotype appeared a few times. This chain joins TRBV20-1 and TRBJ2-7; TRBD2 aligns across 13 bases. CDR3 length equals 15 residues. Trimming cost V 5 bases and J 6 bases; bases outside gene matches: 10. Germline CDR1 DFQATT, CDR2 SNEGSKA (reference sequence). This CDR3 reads CSAPGTSGNSREQYF. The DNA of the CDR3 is TGCAGTGCTCCAGGGACTAGCGGGAATTCTCGCGAGCAGTACTTC.

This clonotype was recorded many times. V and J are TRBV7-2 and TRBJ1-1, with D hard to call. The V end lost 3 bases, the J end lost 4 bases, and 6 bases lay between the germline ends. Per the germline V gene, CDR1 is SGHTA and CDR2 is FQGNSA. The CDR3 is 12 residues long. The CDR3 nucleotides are TGTGCCAGCAGCTTTTCCCTCACTGAAGCTTTCTTT. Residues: CASSFSLTEAFF.

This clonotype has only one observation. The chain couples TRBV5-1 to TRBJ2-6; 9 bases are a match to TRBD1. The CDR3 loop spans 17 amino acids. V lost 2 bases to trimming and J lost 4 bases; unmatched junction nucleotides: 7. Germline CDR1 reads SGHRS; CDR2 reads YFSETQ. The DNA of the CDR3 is TGCGCCAGCAGCTTACAAGGGACAGGGCCAGGGGCCAACGTCCTGACTTTC. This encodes CASSLQGTGPGANVLTF.

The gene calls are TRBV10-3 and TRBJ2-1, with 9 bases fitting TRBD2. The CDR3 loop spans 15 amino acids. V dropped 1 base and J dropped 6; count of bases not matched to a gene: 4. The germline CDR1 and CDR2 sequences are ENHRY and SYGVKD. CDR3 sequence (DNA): TGTGCCATCAGTGAGTATAGCGGGAGTCCCAATGAGCAGTTCTTC. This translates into CAISEYSGSPNEQFF.

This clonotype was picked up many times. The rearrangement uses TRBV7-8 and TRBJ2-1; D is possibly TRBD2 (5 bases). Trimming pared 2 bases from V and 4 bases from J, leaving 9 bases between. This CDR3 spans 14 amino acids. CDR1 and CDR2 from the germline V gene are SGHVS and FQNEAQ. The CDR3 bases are TGTGCCAGCAGCTTACGAGGCGGGTACAATGAGCAGTTCTTC. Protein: CASSLRGGYNEQFF.

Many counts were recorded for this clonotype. The CDR3 nucleotides are TGCGCCAGCAGCCAAGACGGGACTAGCTTCCGTGAGCAGTTCTTC. This translates into CASSQDGTSFREQFF. J is TRBJ2-1 and V is TRBV4-3; TRBD2 matches at 9 bases. CDR1 is LGHNA and CDR2 is YSLEER in the germline V gene. The CDR3 totals 15 residues. V was pared by 0 bases and J by 9 bases, with 6 bases of the junction left unmatched.

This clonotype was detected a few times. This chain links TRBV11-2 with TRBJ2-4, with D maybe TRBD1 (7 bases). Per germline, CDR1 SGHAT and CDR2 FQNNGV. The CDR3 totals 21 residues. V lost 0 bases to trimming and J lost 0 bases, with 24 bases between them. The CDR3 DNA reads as TGTGCCAGCAGCTTAGAAGAAGAGCAGGGGGAGGTTAATCTAGCCAAAAACATTCAGTACTTC. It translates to CASSLEEEQGEVNLAKNIQYF.

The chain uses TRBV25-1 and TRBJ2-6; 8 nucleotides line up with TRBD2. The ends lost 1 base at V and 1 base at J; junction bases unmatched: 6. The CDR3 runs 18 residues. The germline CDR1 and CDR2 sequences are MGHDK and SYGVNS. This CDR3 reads CASSESDSGKSGANVLTF. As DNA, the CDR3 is TGTGCCAGCAGTGAATCGGATAGCGGGAAGTCTGGGGCCAACGTCCTGACTTTC.

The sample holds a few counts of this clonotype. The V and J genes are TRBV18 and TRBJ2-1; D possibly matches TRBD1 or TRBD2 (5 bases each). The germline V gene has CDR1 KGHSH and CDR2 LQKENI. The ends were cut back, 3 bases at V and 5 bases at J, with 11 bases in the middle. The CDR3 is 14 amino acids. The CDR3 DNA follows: TGTGCCAGCTCACCCCCGGGACCAGACAATGAGCAGTTCTTC. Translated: CASSPPGPDNEQFF.

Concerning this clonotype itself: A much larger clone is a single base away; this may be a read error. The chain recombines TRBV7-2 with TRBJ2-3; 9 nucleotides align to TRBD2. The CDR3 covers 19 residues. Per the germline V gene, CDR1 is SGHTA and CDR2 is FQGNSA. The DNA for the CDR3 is TGTGTCAGCAGCATCGGGGCTAAGGGACTAGCAGATGACACAGATACGCAGTATTTT. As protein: CVSSIGAKGLADDTDTQYF. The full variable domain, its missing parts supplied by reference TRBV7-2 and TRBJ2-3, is GAGVSQSPSNKVTEKGKDVELRCDPISGHTALYWYRQSLGQGLEFLIYFQGNSAPDKSGLPSDRFSAERTGGSVSTLTIQRTQQEDSAVYLCVSSIGAKGLADDTDTQYFGPGTRLTVL.

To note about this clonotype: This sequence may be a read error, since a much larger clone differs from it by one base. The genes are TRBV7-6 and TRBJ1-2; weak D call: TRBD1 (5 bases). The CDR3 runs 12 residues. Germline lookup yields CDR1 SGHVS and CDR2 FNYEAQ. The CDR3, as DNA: TGTGCCAGCCCGGGGCCTTACTATGGCTACCCCTTC. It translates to CASPGPYYGYPF.

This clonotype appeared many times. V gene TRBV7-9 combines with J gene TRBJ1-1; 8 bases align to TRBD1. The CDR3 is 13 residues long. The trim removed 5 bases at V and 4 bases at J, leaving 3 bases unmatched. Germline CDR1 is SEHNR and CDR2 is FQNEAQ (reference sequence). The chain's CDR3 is CASSETGGTEAFF. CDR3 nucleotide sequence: TGTGCCAGCAGCGAAACAGGGGGCACTGAAGCTTTCTTT. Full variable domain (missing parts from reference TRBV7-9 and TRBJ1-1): DTGVSQNPRHKITKRGQNVTFRCDPISEHNRLYWYRQTLGQGPEFLTYFQNEAQLEKSRLLSDRFSAERPKGSFSTLEIQRTEQGDSAMYLCASSETGGTEAFFGQGTRLTVV.

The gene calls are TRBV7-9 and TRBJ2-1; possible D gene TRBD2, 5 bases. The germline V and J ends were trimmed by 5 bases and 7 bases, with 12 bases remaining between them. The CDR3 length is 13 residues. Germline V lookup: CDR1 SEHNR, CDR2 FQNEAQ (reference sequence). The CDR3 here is CASSAFGVNEQFF. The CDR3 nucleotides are TGTGCCAGCAGCGCCTTCGGGGTGAATGAGCAGTTCTTC.

CDR3 residues: CASSQGVRSPSYEQYF. The CDR3 DNA reads as TGCGCCAGCAGCCAAGGGGTCAGGTCCCCCTCCTACGAGCAGTACTTC. V gene TRBV4-1 combines with J gene TRBJ2-7; D ambiguous. V lost 1 base and J lost 0, with 13 bases in between. The CDR3 extends over 16 amino acids. Germline lookup yields CDR1 MGHRA and CDR2 YSYEKL.

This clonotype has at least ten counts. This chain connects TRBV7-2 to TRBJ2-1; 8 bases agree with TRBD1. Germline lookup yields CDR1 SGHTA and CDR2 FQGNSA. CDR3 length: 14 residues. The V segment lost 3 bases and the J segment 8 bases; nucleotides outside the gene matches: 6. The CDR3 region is CASSFLAGGYEQFF. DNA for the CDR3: TGTGCCAGCAGCTTTCTAGCAGGGGGCTATGAGCAGTTCTTC.

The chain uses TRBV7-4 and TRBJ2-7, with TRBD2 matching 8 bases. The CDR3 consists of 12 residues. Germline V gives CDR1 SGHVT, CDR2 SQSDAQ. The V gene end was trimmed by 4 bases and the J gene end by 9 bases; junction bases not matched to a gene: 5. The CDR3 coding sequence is TGTGCCAGCAGCTCGGGGGGGGGGATGCAGTACTTC. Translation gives CASSSGGGMQYF.

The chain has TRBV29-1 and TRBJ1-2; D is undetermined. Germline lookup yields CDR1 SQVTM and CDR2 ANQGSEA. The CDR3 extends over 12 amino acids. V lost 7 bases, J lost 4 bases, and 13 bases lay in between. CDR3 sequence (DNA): TGCAGCGCGAGTCGGGATAGCTATGGCTACACCTTC. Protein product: CSASRDSYGYTF.

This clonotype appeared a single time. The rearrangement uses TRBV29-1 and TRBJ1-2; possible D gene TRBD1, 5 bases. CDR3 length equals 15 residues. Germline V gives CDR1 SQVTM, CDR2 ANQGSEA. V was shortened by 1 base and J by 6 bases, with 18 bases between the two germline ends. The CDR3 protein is CSVEAMRGERNGYTF. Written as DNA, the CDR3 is TGCAGCGTTGAAGCGATGAGGGGCGAAAGGAATGGCTACACCTTC.

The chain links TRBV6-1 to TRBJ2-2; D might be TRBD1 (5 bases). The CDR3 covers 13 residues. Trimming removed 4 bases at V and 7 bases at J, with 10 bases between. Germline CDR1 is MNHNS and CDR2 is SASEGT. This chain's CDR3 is CASSADKNGELFF. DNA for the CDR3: TGTGCCAGCAGTGCGGACAAAAACGGGGAGCTGTTTTTT.

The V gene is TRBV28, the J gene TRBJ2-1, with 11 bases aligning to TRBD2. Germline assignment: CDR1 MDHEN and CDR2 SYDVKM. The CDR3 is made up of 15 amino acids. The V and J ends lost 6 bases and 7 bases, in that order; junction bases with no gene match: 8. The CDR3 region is CASSQLAGVLNEQFF. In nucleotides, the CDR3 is TGTGCCAGCAGCCAACTAGCGGGAGTTTTGAATGAGCAGTTCTTC.